The present T cell receptor (beta chain) was sequenced within a study of post-analysis software for immune sequencing data. Study as a whole: Included courses were relapsing-remitting and secondary progressive multiple sclerosis; progressive-relapsing multiple sclerosis was also included.

Findings of the study overall: Strong same-batch co-clustering of samples appeared with F measure clustering. A significant reduction in normalized Chao1 diversity was observed in multiple sclerosis patients versus controls. Patients had higher frequencies than controls of a handful of TRBV segments, including TRBV5-6, TRBV5-1 and TRBV20-1.

The CDR3 sequence is 13 residues long. V lost 3 bases to trimming and J lost 4 bases; unmatched junction nucleotides: 2. Germline CDR1 reads SQVTM; CDR2 reads ANQGSEA. TCR beta cDNA libraries included unique molecular identifiers. With roughly 0.9 to 10 million T cells as the source, 450,000 to 600,000 cDNA molecules resulted. A single record per CDR3 protein comes from TCRdb applying MiXCR to the PCR reads. The table includes approximately 770,000 distinct CDR3 sequences, 46% detected once. This clonotype came up a few times. Antigen specificity is unknown. The rearrangement links TRBV29-1 to TRBJ2-5; 10 bases fit TRBD2. This sequence originates from a girl under 18 with multiple sclerosis. Material: blood. This CDR3 is CSVDSSGGETQYF. The CDR3 DNA sequence: TGCAGCGTTGACTCTAGCGGGGGAGAGACCCAGTACTTC.